These 18 T cell receptor beta chains originate from one sample sequenced in a study of T cells after yellow fever vaccination. TCRdb re-called the 5' RACE reads with MiXCR, one entry per CDR3 protein. Among more than 55,000 distinct CDR3 sequences, 6.5% to 9% were seen once, and the ten largest hold about 40%. This sample comprised CD8+ T cells sorted from PBMCs, obtained 15 days after the yellow fever booster vaccination. The receptors come from a man aged 30 to 45 who received the YFV17D yellow fever vaccine.

This clonotype occurred many times. The rearrangement uses TRBV7-9 and TRBJ2-5; the match to TRBD2 covers 7 bases. V was clipped by 4 bases and J by 5 bases; unmatched bases: 7. The CDR3 has 14 amino acids. CDR1 is SEHNR and CDR2 is FQNEAQ in the germline V gene (reference sequence). DNA of the CDR3: TGTGCCAGCAGCTCGTCAGCGGGACTCGAGACCCAGTACTTC. This translates into CASSSSAGLETQYF. Full variable domain (missing parts from reference TRBV7-9 and TRBJ2-5): DTGVSQNPRHKITKRGQNVTFRCDPISEHNRLYWYRQTLGQGPEFLTYFQNEAQLEKSRLLSDRFSAERPKGSFSTLEIQRTEQGDSAMYLCASSSSAGLETQYFGPGTRLLVL.

This clonotype was detected ten times or more. The chain carries TRBV27 and TRBJ2-1; D not resolved. There are 13 residues in the CDR3. V was cut by 4 bases and J by 12 bases, with 16 bases left in between. Per the germline V gene, CDR1 is MNHEY and CDR2 is SMNVEV (reference sequence). CDR3 sequence: CASSSLNIVRQFF. CDR3 bases: TGTGCCAGCAGTTCCCTCAACATAGTACGGCAGTTCTTC.

There are a few counts of this clonotype. The chain couples TRBV7-9 to TRBJ2-7, with no clear D. V lost 5 bases and J 5 bases, leaving 4 bases between the germline ends. This CDR3 has 10 residues. Germline V gene lookup returns CDR1 SEHNR and CDR2 FQNEAQ (reference sequence). CDR3 amino acids: CASSPHEQYF. As DNA, the CDR3 is TGTGCCAGCAGCCCCCACGAGCAGTACTTC.

This clonotype was recorded at least ten times. The chain has TRBV6-1 and TRBJ2-7; D perhaps matches TRBD1 (5 bases). Germline V gene sequence: CDR1 MNHNS, CDR2 SASEGT. There are 16 residues in the CDR3. V was shortened by 6 bases and J by 4 bases, with 22 bases between the two germline ends. CDR3 in DNA: TGTGCCAGCAGCCAACTCCTCGGACAACCATTATACGAGCAGTACTTC. As protein: CASSQLLGQPLYEQYF.

This clonotype showed up many times. CDR3 in amino acids: CASSIVGVVDTQYF. As DNA, the CDR3 is TGTGCCAGTAGTATAGTAGGAGTTGTAGATACGCAGTATTTT. The rearrangement uses TRBV19 and TRBJ2-3; D remains ambiguous. Trimming pared 1 base from V and 5 bases from J, leaving 10 bases between. The CDR3 has 14 amino acids. The V gene's germline CDR1 is LNHDA and CDR2 SQIVND (reference sequence).

Ten or more counts support this clonotype. The genes are TRBV20-1 and TRBJ2-1, with 10 positions matching TRBD2. Trimming cost V 6 bases and J 14 bases; bases outside gene matches: 19. This CDR3 spans 15 amino acids. The germline CDR1 and CDR2 sequences are DFQATT and SNEGSKA (reference sequence). The CDR3 DNA is TGCAGTGCCAGATATTCAGCGGGAGGGCCTAATGATGAGTTCTTC. Translating gives CSARYSAGGPNDEFF.

At least ten counts were recorded for this clonotype. The rearrangement uses TRBV7-2 and TRBJ1-1, with D maybe TRBD1 (6 bases). Looked up from germline, CDR1 is SGHTA and CDR2 is FQGNSA. The length of the CDR3 is 15 residues. The germline V and J ends were trimmed by 1 base and 4 bases, with 13 bases remaining between them. CDR3 loop: CASSLGGGGVTEAFF. CDR3 sequence (DNA): TGTGCCAGCAGCTTAGGGGGAGGGGGGGTCACTGAAGCTTTCTTT.

There are many counts of this clonotype. The genes are TRBV6-2 or TRBV6-3 and TRBJ1-5, with D possibly matching TRBD1 (5 bases). The V end was cut by 2 bases, the J end by 1 base, with 18 bases between. The germline gives CDR1 MNHEY, CDR2 SVGEGT. The CDR3 is 18 amino acids. CDR3 coding DNA: TGTGCCAGCAGTTACGAAGACGGTAGGGGAGGGAGCAATCAGCCCCAGCATTTT. Protein: CASSYEDGRGGSNQPQHF.

This clonotype was counted many times. The chain couples TRBV18 to TRBJ2-1, with 9 nucleotides matching TRBD2. The CDR3 has 17 residues. Losses at the gene ends were 1 base for V and 0 bases for J; bases not matched to a gene: 4. Germline values: CDR1 KGHSH, CDR2 LQKENI. CDR3 region: CASSPQTSGFSYNEQFF. CDR3 DNA sequence: TGTGCCAGCTCACCACAGACTAGCGGTTTCTCCTACAATGAGCAGTTCTTC.

This clonotype was found many times. The CDR3 region has the DNA TGTGCCAGCAGCTGGACACTCAGCGGGGATGAGCAGTTCTTC. Its translation: CASSWTLSGDEQFF. The chain couples TRBV7-9 to TRBJ2-1; 7 positions match TRBD2. The CDR3 extends over 14 amino acids. J lost 8 bases, V lost 4 bases, and 8 bases had no gene match. Germline assignment: CDR1 SEHNR and CDR2 FQNEAQ (reference sequence). The whole variable domain, filled in from reference TRBV7-9 and TRBJ2-1, reads DTGVSQNPRHKITKRGQNVTFRCDPISEHNRLYWYRQTLGQGPEFLTYFQNEAQLEKSRLLSDRFSAERPKGSFSTLEIQRTEQGDSAMYLCASSWTLSGDEQFFGPGTRLTVL.

In its sample, this clonotype was seen many times. The CDR3 spells CASSKTWGGGGAQNNEQFF. Written as DNA, the CDR3 is TGTGCCAGCAGCAAAACGTGGGGAGGAGGGGGGGCTCAAAACAATGAGCAGTTCTTC. The chain combines TRBV21-1 with TRBJ2-1; TRBD1 is the table's D call and was not checked against the DNA. TRBV21-1 is annotated as a pseudogene. The CDR3 contains 19 residues.

This clonotype was observed at least ten times. This chain links TRBV28 with TRBJ2-3; D is unclear. The CDR3 runs to 13 residues. CDR1 and CDR2 (germline): MDHEN, SYDVKM. Trimming pared 3 bases from V and 4 bases from J, leaving 8 bases between. The CDR3 loop is CASSFTTPDTQYF. CDR3 coding DNA: TGTGCCAGCAGTTTCACTACCCCAGATACGCAGTATTTT.

This clonotype was detected ten times or more. The chain combines TRBV7-2 with TRBJ1-6; D gene ambiguous. The V end was cut by 1 base, the J end by 8 bases, with 15 bases between. Per the germline V gene, CDR1 is SGHTA and CDR2 is FQGNSA. CDR3 length: 16 residues. This chain's CDR3 is CASSLVGREGYSPLHF. The DNA of the CDR3 is TGTGCCAGCAGCTTAGTAGGCCGGGAAGGCTATTCACCCCTCCACTTT.

This clonotype was counted at least ten times. CDR3 region: CASSDWRGGGETQYF. The DNA for the CDR3 is TGTGCCAGCAGTGACTGGAGAGGGGGGGGAGAGACCCAGTACTTC. The chain uses TRBV25-1 and TRBJ2-5; possible D gene TRBD2, 7 bases. CDR1 and CDR2 from the germline V gene are MGHDK and SYGVNS. The V end was cut by 3 bases, the J end by 4 bases, with 15 bases between. The CDR3 is 15 residues long.

This clonotype was counted a few times. The J gene is TRBJ2-3, the V gene TRBV7-2; 12 bases agree with TRBD1. Germline values: CDR1 SGHTA, CDR2 FQGNSA. The CDR3 length is 16 residues. The trim removed 1 base at V and 10 bases at J, leaving 9 bases unmatched. The DNA for the CDR3 is TGTGCCAGCAGCTTAGGCCCTGGGACAGGGGGCGCTTCGCAGTATTTT. Translated, it gives CASSLGPGTGGASQYF.

This clonotype was seen ten or more times. This sequence joins TRBV6-2 or TRBV6-3 and TRBJ2-4; either TRBD1 or TRBD2 may fit D (5 bases each). Germline loops: CDR1 MNHEY, CDR2 SVGEGT. The CDR3 loop spans 14 amino acids. Trimming shortened V by 2 bases and J by 8 bases, and 13 bases separated the two germline ends. The DNA of the CDR3 is TGTGCCAGCAGTTACGGGACCAGCTACGACATTCAGTACTTC. Protein sequence: CASSYGTSYDIQYF.

The sample holds many counts of this clonotype. The rearrangement uses TRBV28 and TRBJ2-1; unclear D gene. Looked up from germline, CDR1 is MDHEN and CDR2 is SYDVKM. The germline V and J ends were trimmed by 4 bases and 8 bases, with 18 bases remaining between them. The CDR3 consists of 15 residues. CDR3 in DNA: TGTGCCAGCAGTTCAATAGTTCCCGCTTCTGATGAGCAGTTCTTC. It translates to CASSSIVPASDEQFF.

This clonotype has at least ten counts. V gene TRBV15 combines with J gene TRBJ2-1, with 7 bases fitting TRBD2. V gave up 5 bases and J gave up 4 bases; unmatched junction bases: 5. The germline CDR1 and CDR2 sequences are LNHNV and YYDKDF (reference sequence). The CDR3 is 14 residues long. CDR3 DNA sequence: TGTGCCACCAGCGTACTAGCGAATTACAATGAGCAGTTCTTC. It codes for CATSVLANYNEQFF.